Listed here are 6 T cell receptor beta chains from one sample, sequenced in a study of response to subunit inactivated influenza vaccine. TCRdb re-derived calls from the RT-PCR reads in MiXCR, one entry per CDR3 protein. The repertoire holds roughly 170,000 distinct CDR3 sequences, with nearly 9.5% as singletons. Sequencing was performed on non-naive T cells sorted from PBMCs, taken on the day of vaccination. Receptors originate from a man over 45 who received an inactivated influenza vaccine.

This clonotype was found a few times. The CDR3 reads CATSDPEGRSGTDTQYF. The CDR3 region has the DNA TGTGCCACCAGTGACCCCGAGGGGCGGAGCGGCACAGATACGCAGTATTTT. The chain combines TRBV24-1 with TRBJ2-3; the D call may be TRBD1 or TRBD2 (5 bases each). CDR1 is KGHDR and CDR2 is SFDVKD in the germline V gene. The CDR3 spans 17 residues. Between the trimmed V and J ends, which lost 4 bases and 1 base, there was a span of 17 bases.

In this sample, this clonotype turned up many times. The chain combines TRBV12-3 or TRBV12-4 with TRBJ2-3; D unresolved. The V and J ends lost 2 bases and 2 bases respectively, with 14 bases between them. The CDR3 is made up of 16 amino acids. CDR3 coding DNA: TGTGCCAGCAGTTTATTGGGCAGGTCGGCCACAGATACGCAGTATTTT. This translates into CASSLLGRSATDTQYF.

The gene calls are TRBV6-2 or TRBV6-3 and TRBJ2-5, with 11 bases identical to TRBD2. The V gene's germline CDR1 is MNHEY and CDR2 SVGEGT. This CDR3 contains 15 residues. V dropped 6 bases and J dropped 8; count of bases not matched to a gene: 11. CDR3 sequence reads: CASSPSGTSGITQYF. CDR3 DNA: TGTGCCAGCAGCCCTTCCGGGACTAGCGGTATAACCCAGTACTTC.

The chain employs TRBV29-1 and TRBJ1-2; D unclear. Germline CDR1 and CDR2: SQVTM and ANQGSEA. V was cut by 1 base and J by 5 bases, with 5 bases left in between. The CDR3 has 11 amino acids. CDR3 bases: TGCAGCGTTGAAGTAGCTTATGGCTACACCTTC. Its translation is CSVEVAYGYTF.

The V gene is TRBV28, the J gene TRBJ2-1, with TRBD2 matching 8 bases. The germline V gene encodes CDR1 MDHEN and CDR2 SYDVKM. The CDR3 has 16 residues. With V trimmed by 6 bases and J by 0 bases, 7 bases remained unmatched. For the CDR3, the DNA is TGTGCCAGCAGATTGGCGGGGGGCGGCTCCTACAATGAGCAGTTCTTC. It yields the protein CASRLAGGGSYNEQFF.

This clonotype has more than one count but fewer than ten. The rearrangement uses TRBV5-6 and TRBJ2-7; 8 bases align to TRBD1. Losses at the gene ends were 1 base for V and 7 bases for J; bases not matched to a gene: 13. The germline CDR1 and CDR2 sequences are SGHDT and YYEEEE. The CDR3 extends over 16 amino acids. The CDR3 coding sequence is TGTGCCAGCAGCTTGCTAGAACGACAGGGGTTGGGGGAGCAGTACTTC. Protein sequence: CASSLLERQGLGEQYF.